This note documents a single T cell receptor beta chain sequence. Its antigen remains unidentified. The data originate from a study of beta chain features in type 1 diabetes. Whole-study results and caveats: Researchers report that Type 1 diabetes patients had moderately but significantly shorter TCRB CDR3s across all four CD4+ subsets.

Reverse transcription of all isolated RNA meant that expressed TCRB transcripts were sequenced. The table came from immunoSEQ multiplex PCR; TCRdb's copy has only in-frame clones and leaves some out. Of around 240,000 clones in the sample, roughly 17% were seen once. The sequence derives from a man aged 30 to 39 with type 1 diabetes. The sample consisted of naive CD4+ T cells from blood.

The CDR3 here is CASSLSVGQGRLKLFF. CDR3 nucleotide sequence: TGTGCCAGCAGTTTATCTGTGGGACAGGGAAGATTAAAACTGTTTTTT. The J gene is TRBJ1-4, the V gene TRBV27, with 9 bases identical to TRBD1. CDR1 is MNHEY, CDR2 SMNVEV, per germline (reference sequence). The CDR3 consists of 16 residues. After removal of 0 bases from V and 10 bases from J, the junction contained 9 bases not matched to a gene.